A single sample gave rise to the 10 T cell receptor beta chains below, sequenced in a study of T cells in Graves' hyperthyroidism and ophthalmopathy. From RNA transcripts, TCR beta CDR3 regions were amplified. The HTBI primer set served for first-round RT-PCR of the TCR CDR3. TCRdb fed the multiplex PCR reads into MiXCR, producing one record per CDR3 protein. The table includes over 500,000 distinct CDR3 sequences, around 15% detected once. Material for sequencing was blood. The receptors derive from a woman aged 35 to 49 with Graves' hyperthyroidism.

In the case of this clonotype: This may arise from a read error, as a much more abundant clone is one base away. This sequence joins TRBV27 and TRBJ1-1; D is perhaps TRBD1 (6 bases). The ends were cut back, 10 bases at V and 7 bases at J, with 22 bases in the middle. This CDR3 has 14 residues. Per germline, CDR1 MNHEY and CDR2 SMNVEV (reference sequence). Written as DNA, the CDR3 is TGTGCCACCTATCGGGGTCGGGGGCACATTGAAGCTTTCTTT. Encoded protein: CATYRGRGHIEAFF.

This clonotype was seen ten or more times. The chain couples TRBV2 to TRBJ1-1; the D gene is possibly TRBD1 (5 bases). The CDR3 is made up of 14 amino acids. V was cut by 2 bases and J by 0 bases, with 7 bases left in between. Germline V gives CDR1 SNHLY, CDR2 FYNNEI. The CDR3 coding sequence is TGTGCCAGCAGTGAACTCAGGGTGAACACTGAAGCTTTCTTT. Its translation is CASSELRVNTEAFF.

The chain employs TRBV5-8 and TRBJ2-3; D is undetermined. Germline V gene lookup returns CDR1 SGHTS and CDR2 YDEGEE. CDR3 length: 13 amino acids. Between the trimmed V and J ends, which lost 4 bases and 0 bases, there was a span of 6 bases. The CDR3 is CASSRSSTDTQYF. The CDR3 DNA sequence: TGTGCCAGCAGCAGATCTAGCACAGATACGCAGTATTTT.

This clonotype was seen repeatedly, ten times or more. A junction end diverges from the germline sequence, so it may reflect a read error. This chain connects TRBV19 to TRBJ2-7, with D perhaps being TRBD1 or TRBD2 (5 bases each). Germline V CDR1 and CDR2: LNHDA, SQIVND (reference sequence). CDR3 length equals 14 residues. In DNA, the CDR3 is TGTGCCAGTAGCATAGACGGGGCCTCCTACGAGCAGTACTTC. Protein: CASSIDGASYEQYF.

In its sample, this clonotype was seen a few times. The chain employs TRBV24-1 and TRBJ1-2; maybe TRBD1 (6 bases). Germline CDR1 and CDR2: KGHDR and SFDVKD. V gave up 5 bases and J gave up 3 bases, with 6 bases separating them. This CDR3 spans 12 amino acids. In nucleotides, the CDR3 is TGTGCCACCAGTGCAGGGGACTATGGCTACACCTTC. It codes for CATSAGDYGYTF.

The J gene is TRBJ1-2, the V gene TRBV5-1; D ambiguous. The CDR3 is 14 residues long. Trimming cost V 0 bases and J 4 bases, with 10 bases left between them. The germline CDR1 and CDR2 sequences are SGHRS and YFSETQ. CDR3 loop: CASSLEVGSYGYTF. Written as DNA, the CDR3 is TGCGCCAGCAGCTTGGAGGTTGGCAGCTATGGCTACACCTTC.

About this clonotype itself: A single base separates this from a much larger clone, so it may be a read error. The V and J genes are TRBV10-2 and TRBJ2-7; TRBD2 matches 7 bases. The CDR3 consists of 14 residues. From germline, CDR1 is WSHSY and CDR2 SAAADI. CDR3 in DNA: TGCGCCAGCAGTGAGTCGGGAGGGATTTACGAGCGGTACTTC. Amino acids: CASSESGGIYERYF.

This clonotype was detected ten times or more. Written as DNA, the CDR3 is TGCAGTGCTAGAGATGGGACAGGGGGAATCAATGAGCAGTTCTTC. Protein: CSARDGTGGINEQFF. V and J are TRBV20-1 and TRBJ2-1, with 11 bases identical to TRBD1. The CDR3 is 15 amino acids. V lost 0 bases and J lost 6; bases outside the gene matches: 4. The germline gives CDR1 DFQATT, CDR2 SNEGSKA (reference sequence).

V gene TRBV20-1 combines with J gene TRBJ2-3; perhaps TRBD2 as D (8 bases). The CDR3 runs 15 residues. V was shortened by 6 bases and J by 2 bases, with 18 bases between the two germline ends. CDR1 DFQATT and CDR2 SNEGSKA come from the germline V gene (reference sequence). CDR3: CSADGTAGATDTQYF. The CDR3 DNA is TGCAGTGCCGATGGGACAGCGGGAGCCACAGATACGCAGTATTTT.

This clonotype was observed many times. This chain links TRBV7-2 with TRBJ2-3; TRBD1 aligns across 8 bases. Germline V gene lookup returns CDR1 SGHTA and CDR2 FQGNSA. V shed 7 bases and J 1 base; nucleotides not matched to a gene: 7. This CDR3 has 15 residues. CDR3 amino acids: CASMQGAFRTDTQYF. CDR3 sequence (DNA): TGTGCCAGCATGCAGGGGGCCTTTCGCACAGATACGCAGTATTTT.